The 26 T cell receptor beta chains in this list originate from one sample, sequenced in a study of cytomegalovirus exposure and HLA in healthy donors. Researchers ran the PCR with 60 Vbeta and 13 Jbeta primers. Some clones are missing from TCRdb's copy, which holds only in-frame ones; the method was immunoSEQ multiplex PCR. This sample has more than 75,000 clones, with 85% to 90% found just once. The source material was PBMCs. The receptors shown here come from a man in his late teens or twenties in good health and CMV-seronegative.

The J gene is TRBJ1-2, the V gene TRBV5-1, with D perhaps TRBD1 (5 bases). V dropped 4 bases and J dropped 6 bases, with 16 bases sitting between them. This CDR3 contains 14 residues. Germline CDR1 and CDR2: SGHRS and YFSETQ. Written as DNA, the CDR3 is TGCGCCAGCAGCGAAGGGGCCACCACCCATGGCTACACCTTC. Translating gives CASSEGATTHGYTF.

This clone was found once. This chain uses TRBV6-5 with TRBJ1-5; no firm D call. CDR1 MNHEY and CDR2 SVGAGI come from the germline V gene. The CDR3 sequence is 15 residues long. Trimming stripped 8 bases from V and 0 bases from J, with 14 bases between. In DNA, the CDR3 is TGTGCCAGCGAAAAAGGCGGTTATAGCAATCAGCCCCAGCATTTT. This translates into CASEKGGYSNQPQHF.

The gene calls are TRBV29-1 and TRBJ2-7; tentative D call: TRBD2 (5 bases). Germline V gene data show CDR1 as SQVTM and CDR2 as ANQGSEA. V lost 5 bases, J lost 1 base, and 9 bases lay in between. The CDR3 is made up of 12 amino acids. The CDR3 is CSVRAASYEQYF. CDR3 nucleotide sequence: TGCAGCGTTAGAGCGGCATCCTACGAGCAGTACTTC.

V is TRBV6-7 and J is TRBJ1-1, with D possibly being TRBD1 (6 bases). TRBV6-7 falls under the ORF class, with uncertain function. The length of the CDR3 is 14 residues. V lost 2 bases and J 6 bases, leaving 13 bases between the germline ends. The CDR3 spells CASSYPARGSEAFF. DNA for the CDR3: TGTGCCAGCAGTTACCCAGCCAGGGGTTCTGAAGCTTTCTTT.

This clone has a single count. The chain links TRBV10-3 to TRBJ2-3; perhaps TRBD1 as D (6 bases). The V end was cut by 0 bases, the J end by 0 bases, with 13 bases between. CDR1 is ENHRY and CDR2 is SYGVKD in the germline V gene. The CDR3 runs 17 residues. The CDR3 coding sequence is TGTGCCATCAGTGAGTCGAGCGGACAGCACAGCACAGATACGCAGTATTTT. It yields the protein CAISESSGQHSTDTQYF.

This rearrangement joins TRBV6-5 to TRBJ1-2; no definite D call. The germline V gene encodes CDR1 MNHEY and CDR2 SVGAGI. V lost 4 bases and J lost 4, with 16 bases in between. The CDR3 extends over 15 amino acids. The CDR3 region is CASSSPAGIFYGYTF. The CDR3, as DNA: TGTGCCAGCAGTTCGCCGGCGGGGATCTTCTATGGCTACACCTTC.

The V call is TRBV7-9, the J call TRBJ2-1, with D maybe TRBD2 (5 bases). The CDR3 length is 13 residues. The germline CDR1 and CDR2 sequences are SEHNR and FQNEAQ (reference sequence). The germline V and J ends were trimmed by 6 bases and 6 bases, with 12 bases remaining between them. The CDR3 protein is CASSLTRANEQFF. The CDR3 coding sequence is TGTGCCAGCAGTCTCACTAGAGCCAATGAGCAGTTCTTC.

This chain uses TRBV5-1 with TRBJ2-2, with D perhaps matching TRBD1 (6 bases). Trimming pared 2 bases from V and 1 base from J, leaving 12 bases between. This CDR3 contains 16 residues. Germline loops: CDR1 SGHRS, CDR2 YFSETQ. CDR3 nucleotides: TGCGCCAGCAGCTTATCGGGACACCTGAACACCGGGGAGCTGTTTTTT. This encodes CASSLSGHLNTGELFF.

This chain joins TRBV11-1 and TRBJ2-7, with D unresolved. The V gene lost 1 base and the J gene lost 2 bases, with 9 bases spanning the gap. There are 14 residues in the CDR3. Germline CDR1 and CDR2: SGHAT and FQDESV (reference sequence). The CDR3 coding sequence is TGTGCCAGCAGCTTAGTCGTCTACCCCTACGAGCAGTACTTC. Amino acid sequence: CASSLVVYPYEQYF. Full variable domain (remainder filled in from reference TRBV11-1 and TRBJ2-7): EAEVAQSPRYKITEKSQAVAFWCDPISGHATLYWYRQILGQGPELLVQFQDESVVDDSQLPKDRFSAERLKGVDSTLKIQPAELGDSAMYLCASSLVVYPYEQYFGPGTRLTVT.

The V and J genes are TRBV9 and TRBJ2-2; D might be TRBD2 (6 bases). The CDR3 loop spans 14 amino acids. Looked up from germline, CDR1 is SGDLS and CDR2 is YYNGEE. Trimming cost V 1 base and J 5 bases, with 9 bases left between them. The DNA for the CDR3 is TGTGCCAGCAGCGTATGGGGGGAAACCGGGGAGCTGTTTTTT. As protein: CASSVWGETGELFF.

The genes are TRBV6-1 and TRBJ2-7, with 7 positions matching TRBD1. The CDR3 totals 14 residues. Germline V gives CDR1 MNHNS, CDR2 SASEGT. V trimming: 7 bases; J trimming: 3 bases; junction bases outside the gene matches: 9. DNA for the CDR3: TGTGCCAGCACATTAACAGGGGCAGTCTACGAGCAGTACTTC. This encodes CASTLTGAVYEQYF.

J is TRBJ1-3 and V is TRBV6-5; possible D gene TRBD1, 6 bases. V lost 6 bases and J lost 0, with 9 bases in between. Germline assignment: CDR1 MNHEY and CDR2 SVGAGI. CDR3 length: 14 residues. Here the CDR3 reads CASRLQGSGNTIYF. The DNA for the CDR3 is TGTGCCAGCAGATTACAGGGCTCTGGAAACACCATATATTTT.

This chain joins TRBV7-2 and TRBJ1-5; D perhaps matches TRBD1 (6 bases). CDR3 length equals 13 residues. The germline V and J ends were trimmed by 5 bases and 4 bases, with 9 bases remaining between them. Per the germline V gene, CDR1 is SGHTA and CDR2 is FQGNSA. In DNA form, the CDR3 reads TGTGCCAGCAGCCATCAGGGGAATCAGCCCCAGCATTTT. Translated, it gives CASSHQGNQPQHF.

The chain joins TRBV7-2 to TRBJ1-5; TRBD1 is a possible D gene (5 bases). Germline V gene sequence: CDR1 SGHTA, CDR2 FQGNSA. The CDR3 sequence is 13 residues long. The V gene lost 5 bases and the J gene lost 5 bases, with 10 bases spanning the gap. CDR3 in amino acids: CASSLGPDQPQHF. CDR3 nucleotides: TGTGCCAGCAGCCTGGGGCCTGATCAGCCCCAGCATTTT.

The chain combines TRBV30 with TRBJ1-2; D not certain. The CDR3 has 15 amino acids. V was clipped by 2 bases and J by 0 bases, with 13 bases between them. Germline V gives CDR1 GTSNPN, CDR2 SVGIG (reference sequence). DNA for the CDR3: TGTGCCTGGAGTTTTTACGGTCCCGCTAACTATGGCTACACCTTC. Residues: CAWSFYGPANYGYTF.

This chain uses TRBV25-1 with TRBJ1-1; no firm D call. In germline, CDR1 is MGHDK, CDR2 SYGVNS. The V end was cut by 3 bases, the J end by 6 bases, with 14 bases between. This CDR3 region has 14 residues. CDR3 loop: CASSEVIGVSEAFF. CDR3 bases: TGTGCCAGCAGTGAGGTCATCGGGGTTTCTGAAGCTTTCTTT.

The chain joins TRBV6-5 to TRBJ1-1; 7 nucleotides match TRBD1. The CDR3 spans 14 residues. Germline V gives CDR1 MNHEY, CDR2 SVGAGI. V lost 6 bases to trimming and J lost 4 bases; unmatched junction nucleotides: 8. The CDR3 sequence: CASRTGRRSTEAFF. CDR3 nucleotide sequence: TGTGCCAGCAGGACAGGGAGGAGGAGCACTGAAGCTTTCTTT.

The J gene is TRBJ1-1, the V gene TRBV6-5, with D unresolved. Deletions cut 1 base from V and 3 bases from J, with 6 bases between. Germline CDR1 reads MNHEY; CDR2 reads SVGAGI. The CDR3 is 13 residues long. CDR3 DNA sequence: TGTGCCAGCAGTTACTTTCAGGACACTGAAGCTTTCTTT. This gives the protein CASSYFQDTEAFF.

The V call is TRBV2, the J call TRBJ2-5, with 15 bases that match TRBD2. Germline CDR1 reads SNHLY; CDR2 reads FYNNEI. The ends lost 6 bases at V and 5 bases at J; junction bases unmatched: 7. This CDR3 comprises 16 residues. CDR3 nucleotide sequence: TGTGCCAGCAGGGGGGGACTAGCGGGAGGTACGGAGACCCAGTACTTC. Its translation is CASRGGLAGGTETQYF.

The chain is built from TRBV27 and TRBJ2-2, with D unresolved. This CDR3 region has 13 residues. Germline V gene data show CDR1 as MNHEY and CDR2 as SMNVEV (reference sequence). V was cut by 6 bases and J by 0 bases, with 5 bases left in between. Written as DNA, the CDR3 is TGTGCCAGCAGCCCCTCGAACACCGGGGAGCTGTTTTTT. This sequence encodes CASSPSNTGELFF.

The J gene is TRBJ1-1, the V gene TRBV6-1, with D possibly being TRBD1 (5 bases). Trimming cost V 7 bases and J 0 bases, with 12 bases left between them. The germline gives CDR1 MNHNS, CDR2 SASEGT. The CDR3 length is 14 residues. The CDR3 DNA follows: TGTGCCAGCACCTCGGACAAGATGAACACTGAAGCTTTCTTT. Encoded protein: CASTSDKMNTEAFF.

This clone occurred once. The chain joins TRBV2 to TRBJ2-7, with no clear D. Germline loops: CDR1 SNHLY, CDR2 FYNNEI. Trimming pared 6 bases from V and 0 bases from J, leaving 15 bases between. This CDR3 contains 15 residues. This chain's CDR3 is CASSSTPPSSYEQYF. In nucleotides, the CDR3 is TGTGCCAGCAGCTCCACCCCCCCGAGCTCCTACGAGCAGTACTTC.

The V call is TRBV30, the J call TRBJ2-2, with D perhaps matching TRBD1 (5 bases). The CDR3 has 14 residues. The germline V and J ends were trimmed by 5 bases and 6 bases, with 16 bases remaining between them. The germline gives CDR1 GTSNPN, CDR2 SVGIG (reference sequence). In DNA, the CDR3 is TGTGCCTGGGGGGCTTTACTGAGCGCCGGGGAGCTGTTTTTT. Translated, it gives CAWGALLSAGELFF. The variable domain in full, completed from reference TRBV30 and TRBJ2-2, reads SQTIHQWPATLVQPVGSPLSLECTVEGTSNPNLYWYRQAAGRGLQLLFYSVGIGQISSEVPQNLSASRPQDRQFILSSKKLLLSDSGFYLCAWGALLSAGELFFGEGSRLTVL.

This chain joins TRBV6-1 and TRBJ2-3; no clear D. Germline values: CDR1 MNHNS, CDR2 SASEGT. The CDR3 is 13 residues long. Trimming cost V 5 bases and J 14 bases, with 20 bases left between them. Here the CDR3 DNA reads TGTGCCAGCAGTCCGATTTTTAGCCTCCCTGCGTATTTT. Its translation is CASSPIFSLPAYF.

This chain joins TRBV29-1 and TRBJ2-2, with 7 bases matching TRBD1. The junction had 9 bases not matched to a gene; V was cut back by 7 bases and J by 7 bases. The CDR3 consists of 13 residues. From germline, CDR1 is SQVTM and CDR2 ANQGSEA. The DNA for the CDR3 is TGCAGCGGACAGGGACAGACGGGCGGGGAGCTGTTTTTT. It encodes CSGQGQTGGELFF.

The CDR3 reads CASSPRLAEETQYF. As DNA, the CDR3 is TGCGCCAGCAGCCCCCGACTAGCGGAAGAGACCCAGTACTTC. The V gene is TRBV5-1, the J gene TRBJ2-5, with TRBD2 matching 9 bases. This CDR3 spans 14 amino acids. Germline loops: CDR1 SGHRS, CDR2 YFSETQ. V gave up 4 bases and J gave up 3 bases; unmatched junction bases: 4.